Following are 31 T cell receptor beta chains from one sample sequenced in a study of blood T cell repertoires in COVID-19. Assay used: immunoSEQ multiplex PCR; TCRdb lists only in-frame clones, some missing. The profile shows roughly 96,000 clones, 70% to 90% of them singletons. The sequenced sample consisted of peripheral blood. The receptors were sampled from a man between 60 and 75 years old with acute or convalescent COVID-19.

V usage is TRBV6-2 or TRBV6-3 and J usage is TRBJ2-2; the D gene is possibly TRBD1 (5 bases). Deletions cut 0 bases from V and 3 bases from J, with 5 bases between. This CDR3 has 14 residues. Germline V gives CDR1 MNHEY, CDR2 SVGEGT. DNA for the CDR3: TGTGCCAGCAGTTACTCGACAGACACCGGGGAGCTGTTTTTT. It codes for CASSYSTDTGELFF.

V usage is TRBV11-2 and J usage is TRBJ1-4; 7 positions match TRBD1. Germline CDR1 is SGHAT and CDR2 is FQNNGV. V was pared by 8 bases and J by 6 bases, with 3 bases of the junction left unmatched. The CDR3 runs 12 residues. The CDR3 loop reads CASAGTDEKLFF. The CDR3 nucleotides are TGTGCCAGCGCTGGGACAGATGAAAAACTGTTTTTT.

V and J are TRBV12-3 or TRBV12-4 and TRBJ2-1; 7 bases are shared with TRBD2. V lost 6 bases to trimming and J lost 10 bases; unmatched junction nucleotides: 3. The length of the CDR3 is 11 residues. The CDR3 DNA sequence: TGTGCCAGCAGCCCACTAGCGGAGCAGTTCTTC. This sequence encodes CASSPLAEQFF.

The V and J genes are TRBV10-3 and TRBJ2-1, with 8 bases matching TRBD2. The CDR3 covers 14 residues. With V trimmed by 10 bases and J by 6 bases, 11 bases remained unmatched. Germline CDR1 ENHRY, CDR2 SYGVKD. DNA of the CDR3: TGTGCCACCCTTTTGGCGGGAGGTTTCAATGAGCAGTTCTTC. This gives the protein CATLLAGGFNEQFF.

The V call is TRBV7-2, the J call TRBJ2-2, with 7 nucleotides matching TRBD1. The junction had 4 bases not matched to a gene; V was cut back by 2 bases and J by 1 base. From germline, CDR1 is SGHTA and CDR2 FQGNSA. This CDR3 comprises 16 residues. This chain's CDR3 is CASSLRRQGNTGELFF. The DNA for the CDR3 is TGTGCCAGCAGCTTAAGGCGACAGGGGAACACCGGGGAGCTGTTTTTT.

The chain has TRBV30 and TRBJ2-7; no clear D gene. The CDR3 contains 11 residues. Germline CDR1 is GTSNPN and CDR2 is SVGIG (reference sequence). V shed 3 bases and J shed 3 bases, with 6 bases lying between them. This chain's CDR3 is CAWSLFYEQYF. The CDR3 DNA reads as TGTGCCTGGAGCCTCTTCTACGAGCAGTACTTC.

The chain recombines TRBV4-1 with TRBJ2-3, with TRBD2 matching 9 bases. This CDR3 has 17 amino acids. V was clipped by 1 base and J by 4 bases; unmatched bases: 9. In germline, CDR1 is MGHRA, CDR2 YSYEKL. The CDR3 sequence: CASSQVPAGGVADTQYF. CDR3 coding DNA: TGCGCCAGCAGCCAAGTGCCCGCGGGGGGGGTGGCAGATACGCAGTATTTT.

This clone occurred once. This chain connects TRBV24-1 to TRBJ2-1, with 10 bases that match TRBD2. The ends lost 4 bases at V and 5 bases at J; junction bases unmatched: 10. This CDR3 spans 17 amino acids. Germline lookup yields CDR1 KGHDR and CDR2 SFDVKD. For the CDR3, the DNA is TGTGCCACCAGTGACTGGGGACTAGCGTCTGGCAACAATGAGCAGTTCTTC. Translated: CATSDWGLASGNNEQFF.

V gene TRBV2 combines with J gene TRBJ2-1; 8 nucleotides align to TRBD2. The CDR3 has 16 residues. Germline CDR1 reads SNHLY; CDR2 reads FYNNEI. Germline trimming cut 4 bases from V and 5 bases from J; bases unmatched to any gene: 10. DNA of the CDR3: TGTGCCAGCAGTGCCTCAGGGGCGGGAGGTAACAATGAGCAGTTCTTC. Amino acid sequence: CASSASGAGGNNEQFF.

The chain uses TRBV7-2 and TRBJ2-1; 7 nucleotides match TRBD2. V trimming: 10 bases; J trimming: 4 bases; junction bases outside the gene matches: 19. Germline loops: CDR1 SGHTA, CDR2 FQGNSA. This CDR3 contains 17 residues. CDR3 sequence: CATLPTRGSGVYNEQFF. The CDR3 bases are TGTGCCACCCTTCCGACGCGCGGCAGCGGGGTTTACAATGAGCAGTTCTTC.

This chain connects TRBV6-4 to TRBJ2-2; D remains unclear. This CDR3 is built from 15 residues. V lost 7 bases, J lost 0 bases, and 12 bases lay in between. From germline, CDR1 is MRHNA and CDR2 SNTAGT. Written as DNA, the CDR3 is TGTGCCAGCAAAGAGCGCAACACGAACACCGGGGAGCTGTTTTTT. Residues: CASKERNTNTGELFF.

This chain links TRBV6-2 or TRBV6-3 with TRBJ2-1; weak D call: TRBD2 (6 bases). The CDR3 sequence is 14 residues long. The V gene lost 4 bases and the J gene lost 7 bases, with 14 bases spanning the gap. CDR1 and CDR2 from the germline V gene are MNHEY and SVGEGT. The CDR3 nucleotides read TGTGCCAGCAGTTTACGACTAGACTATAATGAGCAGTTCTTC. This encodes CASSLRLDYNEQFF.

The chain recombines TRBV7-2 with TRBJ1-1; D possibly corresponds to TRBD1 (6 bases). CDR3 size: 15 residues. The germline CDR1 and CDR2 sequences are SGHTA and FQGNSA. V was shortened by 2 bases and J by 3 bases, with 13 bases between the two germline ends. CDR3 nucleotides: TGTGCCAGCAGCTTAACTCGGACAGTCTACACTGAAGCTTTCTTT. Its protein is CASSLTRTVYTEAFF.

CDR3 residues: CASRMDRVYNEQFF. The CDR3 bases are TGTGCCAGCAGGATGGACAGAGTCTACAATGAGCAGTTCTTC. The chain combines TRBV27 with TRBJ2-1; TRBD1 might be the D (6 bases). The V gene's germline CDR1 is MNHEY and CDR2 SMNVEV (reference sequence). CDR3 size: 14 residues. Trimming removed 6 bases from V and 3 bases from J, with 12 bases in between.

V is TRBV12-3 or TRBV12-4 and J is TRBJ2-5, with D perhaps TRBD2 (5 bases). The CDR3 loop spans 13 amino acids. Trimming took 5 bases from V and 5 from J, leaving 12 bases between them. CDR3 nucleotides: TGTGCCAGCAGTGTGGGAGCGGAGGAGACCCAGTACTTC. It yields the protein CASSVGAEETQYF.

The chain is built from TRBV9 and TRBJ1-2, with 8 positions matching TRBD1. The trim removed 3 bases at V and 2 bases at J, leaving 3 bases unmatched. This CDR3 has 14 residues. CDR1 SGDLS and CDR2 YYNGEE come from the germline V gene. This chain's CDR3 is CASSAGQGNYGYTF. For the CDR3, the DNA is TGTGCCAGCAGCGCCGGACAGGGAAACTATGGCTACACCTTC. The variable domain in full, with the rest retrieved from reference TRBV9 and TRBJ1-2, is DSGVTQTPKHLITATGQRVTLRCSPRSGDLSVYWYQQSLDQGLQFLIQYYNGEERAKGNILERFSAQQFPDLHSELNLSSLELGDSALYFCASSAGQGNYGYTFGSGTRLTVV.

The DNA for the CDR3 is TGCAGCGCCCACAGGGGGCGAGTAACCGGGGAGCTGTTTTTT. Amino acids: CSAHRGRVTGELFF. The V and J genes are TRBV29-1 and TRBJ2-2; 9 bases map to TRBD1. The CDR3 spans 14 residues. Trimming took 7 bases from V and 5 from J; bases not matched to a gene: 8. Per germline, CDR1 SQVTM and CDR2 ANQGSEA.

The gene calls are TRBV6-2 or TRBV6-3 and TRBJ2-5, with 7 bases aligning to TRBD1. Germline V gene data show CDR1 as MNHEY and CDR2 as SVGEGT. The CDR3 totals 15 residues. Trimming took 2 bases from V and 1 from J; bases not matched to a gene: 4. The CDR3 nucleotides are TGTGCCAGCAGTTACGACAGGGCGAGCCAAGAGACCCAGTACTTC. Amino acid sequence: CASSYDRASQETQYF.

The rearrangement uses TRBV10-1 and TRBJ1-5, with D possibly being TRBD1 (5 bases). The CDR3 extends over 18 amino acids. V dropped 6 bases and J dropped 0 bases, with 21 bases sitting between them. CDR1 WNHNN and CDR2 SYGVQD come from the germline V gene (reference sequence). CDR3 nucleotides: TGCGCCAGCAGGGCCGGACACGTCACTACTTATAGCAATCAGCCCCAGCATTTT. Amino acids: CASRAGHVTTYSNQPQHF.

V usage is TRBV6-1 and J usage is TRBJ1-1; unclear D gene. Trimming removed 0 bases from V and 4 bases from J, with 9 bases in between. Germline assignment: CDR1 MNHNS and CDR2 SASEGT. CDR3 length: 14 amino acids. DNA of the CDR3: TGTGCCAGCAGTGAAGCGAGTAGGAGCACTGAAGCTTTCTTT. As protein: CASSEASRSTEAFF.

The chain links TRBV18 to TRBJ1-2; D perhaps matches TRBD1 (5 bases). V dropped 3 bases and J dropped 10 bases, with 21 bases sitting between them. The CDR3 totals 15 residues. CDR1 and CDR2 (germline): KGHSH, LQKENI. CDR3 residues: CASSPPAGSDIFYTF. The CDR3, as DNA: TGTGCCAGCTCACCCCCGGCAGGGTCGGACATCTTCTACACCTTC. Combining the CDR3 with reference TRBV18 and TRBJ1-2 gives the whole variable domain NAGVMQNPRHLVRRRGQEARLRCSPMKGHSHVYWYRQLPEEGLKFMVYLQKENIIDESGMPKERFSAEFPKEGPSILRIQQVVRGDSAAYFCASSPPAGSDIFYTFGSGTRLTVV.

The chain links TRBV30 to TRBJ1-2; D is perhaps TRBD1 (6 bases). V was shortened by 3 bases and J by 8 bases, with 16 bases between the two germline ends. CDR1 and CDR2 from the germline V gene are GTSNPN and SVGIG (reference sequence). This CDR3 comprises 13 residues. In DNA, the CDR3 is TGTGCCTGGAGCCCGGGGGGGCTAGGGGGCTACACCTTC. Residues: CAWSPGGLGGYTF.

The rearrangement uses TRBV7-9 and TRBJ2-7, with 8 bases that match TRBD1. V lost 1 base and J lost 5; bases outside the gene matches: 4. The germline V gene has CDR1 SEHNR and CDR2 FQNEAQ (reference sequence). The CDR3 loop spans 14 amino acids. This CDR3 reads CASSLVQGDNEQYF. The CDR3 DNA is TGTGCCAGCAGCTTAGTACAGGGGGACAACGAGCAGTACTTC.

This clone was observed a handful of times. The CDR3 nucleotides read TGTGCCAGCAGCCTGGACAGGTACGAGCAGTACGTC. It yields the protein CASSLDRYEQYV. This chain joins TRBV5-4 and TRBJ2-7; TRBD1 aligns across 7 bases. Germline-derived CDR1 and CDR2 are SGHNT and YYREEE (reference sequence). The V segment lost 4 bases and the J segment 4 bases; nucleotides outside the gene matches: 2. The CDR3 is 12 amino acids.

This rearrangement joins TRBV7-2 to TRBJ2-5, with TRBD2 identical over 8 bases. With 5 bases clipped from V and 5 bases from J, the junction kept 7 bases outside the gene matches. The CDR3 is made up of 14 amino acids. CDR1 SGHTA and CDR2 FQGNSA come from the germline V gene. CDR3 nucleotide sequence: TGTGCCAGCAGCCTGACCAGCGGGGGCGAGACCCAGTACTTC. It specifies CASSLTSGGETQYF.

This clone is a singleton in its sample. This chain uses TRBV19 with TRBJ1-1, with D possibly being TRBD1 (6 bases). The germline V gene has CDR1 LNHDA and CDR2 SQIVND (reference sequence). This CDR3 comprises 14 residues. V lost 3 bases and J lost 2, with 10 bases in between. CDR3 sequence (DNA): TGTGCCAGTAGTATGGTCAGGGGAAACACTGAAGCTTTCTTT. This encodes CASSMVRGNTEAFF.

J is TRBJ2-1 and V is TRBV7-7, with 8 bases lining up with TRBD1. Germline values: CDR1 SSHAT, CDR2 FNYEAQ (reference sequence). The CDR3 has 15 amino acids. V gave up 3 bases and J gave up 7 bases; unmatched junction bases: 8. The CDR3 loop is CASSLGTGTSNEQFF. The CDR3 DNA reads TGTGCCAGCAGCTTGGGGACAGGCACGTCAAATGAGCAGTTCTTC. Full variable domain (outside the CDR3, taken from reference TRBV7-7 and TRBJ2-1): GAGVSQSPRYKVTKRGQDVTLRCDPISSHATLYWYQQALGQGPEFLTYFNYEAQPDKSGLPSDRFSAERPEGSISTLTIQRTEQRDSAMYRCASSLGTGTSNEQFFGPGTRLTVL.

The genes are TRBV4-3 and TRBJ1-2; D is perhaps TRBD1 (6 bases). Per the germline V gene, CDR1 is LGHNA and CDR2 is YSLEER. The CDR3 loop spans 13 amino acids. V dropped 0 bases and J dropped 12 bases, with 14 bases sitting between them. As DNA, the CDR3 is TGCGCCAGCAGCCAAGAGACCCGACAGGCAAACACCTTC. Translation gives CASSQETRQANTF.

V usage is TRBV19 and J usage is TRBJ2-3, with unresolved D. CDR1 and CDR2 (germline): LNHDA, SQIVND (reference sequence). Between the trimmed V and J ends, which lost 2 bases and 6 bases, there was a span of 12 bases. The CDR3 extends over 14 amino acids. The CDR3 bases are TGTGCCAGTAGTATATCTAGACGAACCGATACGCAGTATTTT. Encoded protein: CASSISRRTDTQYF.

The chain couples TRBV3-1 (or the pseudogene TRBV3-2) to TRBJ2-3; a weak D match, TRBD2 (5 bases). V was shortened by 4 bases and J by 2 bases, with 10 bases between the two germline ends. The CDR3 contains 14 residues. Germline values: CDR1 LGHDT, CDR2 YNNKEL (reference sequence). The CDR3 spells CASSPSGVTDTQYF. The CDR3 coding sequence is TGTGCCAGCAGCCCCTCCGGGGTCACAGATACGCAGTATTTT.

With respect to this clone: Possible read error: a much larger clone is one base away. Other DNA sequences within the sample encode an identical CDR3. The chain links TRBV27 to TRBJ1-1; D might be TRBD1 (6 bases). This CDR3 spans 15 amino acids. CDR1 is MNHEY and CDR2 is SMNVEV in the germline V gene (reference sequence). The ends were cut back, 2 bases at V and 1 base at J, with 11 bases in the middle. CDR3 in DNA: TGTGCCAGCAGTTTACGGTCCAGGGGGAACACTGAAGCTTTCTTT. This gives the protein CASSLRSRGNTEAFF.